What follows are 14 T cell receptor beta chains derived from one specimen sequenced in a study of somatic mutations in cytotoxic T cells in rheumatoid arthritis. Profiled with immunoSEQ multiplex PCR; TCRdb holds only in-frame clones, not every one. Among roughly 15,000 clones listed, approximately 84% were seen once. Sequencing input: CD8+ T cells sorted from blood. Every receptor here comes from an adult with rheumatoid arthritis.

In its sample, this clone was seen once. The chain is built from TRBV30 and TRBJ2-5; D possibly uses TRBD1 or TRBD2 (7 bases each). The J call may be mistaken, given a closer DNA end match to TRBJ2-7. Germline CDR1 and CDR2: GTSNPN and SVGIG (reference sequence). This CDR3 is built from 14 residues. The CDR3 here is CAWIPGGAGYEQYF. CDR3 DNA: TGTGCCTGGATCCCAGGGGGGGCGGGCTACGAGCAGTACTTC.

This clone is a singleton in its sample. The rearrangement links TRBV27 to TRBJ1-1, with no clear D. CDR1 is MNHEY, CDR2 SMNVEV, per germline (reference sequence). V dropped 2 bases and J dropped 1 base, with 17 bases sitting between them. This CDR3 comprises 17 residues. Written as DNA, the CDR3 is TGTGCCAGCAGTTTAACCTCTAATGGACCGACGAACACTGAAGCTTTCTTT. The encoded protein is CASSLTSNGPTNTEAFF.

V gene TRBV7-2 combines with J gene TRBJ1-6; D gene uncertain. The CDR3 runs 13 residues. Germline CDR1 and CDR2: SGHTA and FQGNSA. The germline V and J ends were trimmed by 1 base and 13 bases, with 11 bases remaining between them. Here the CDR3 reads CASSLEVPFPLHF. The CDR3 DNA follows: TGTGCCAGCAGCTTAGAGGTCCCTTTCCCCCTCCACTTT.

This CDR3 reads CAWSGTGYEQYF. In DNA form, the CDR3 reads TGTGCCTGGAGTGGGACAGGCTACGAGCAGTACTTC. The V and J genes are TRBV30 and TRBJ2-7; 7 bases line up with TRBD1. The CDR3 is made up of 12 amino acids. With V trimmed by 1 base and J by 3 bases, 0 bases remained unmatched. Looked up from germline, CDR1 is GTSNPN and CDR2 is SVGIG (reference sequence).

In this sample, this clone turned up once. CDR3 nucleotide sequence: TGTGCCAGCAGCTTTTCTCCCGGGACAGGGGTGAAAAACACTGAAGCTTTCTTT. Its translation is CASSFSPGTGVKNTEAFF. V is TRBV7-2 and J is TRBJ1-1; 10 bases line up with TRBD1. V lost 3 bases, J lost 2 bases, and 12 bases stayed unmatched. Germline V CDR1 and CDR2: SGHTA, FQGNSA. The CDR3 sequence is 18 residues long.

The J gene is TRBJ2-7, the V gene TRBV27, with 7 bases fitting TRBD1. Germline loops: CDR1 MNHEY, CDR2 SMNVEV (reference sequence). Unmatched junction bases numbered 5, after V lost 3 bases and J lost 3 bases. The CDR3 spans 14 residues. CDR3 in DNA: TGTGCCAGCAGTTTCCGACAGGGCATCTACGAGCAGTACTTC. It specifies CASSFRQGIYEQYF.

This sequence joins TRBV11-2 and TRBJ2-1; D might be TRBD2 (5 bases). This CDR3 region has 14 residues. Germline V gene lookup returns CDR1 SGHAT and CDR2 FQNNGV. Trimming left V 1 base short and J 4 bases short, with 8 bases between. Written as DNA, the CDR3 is TGTGCCAGCAGCTTAGCCCGGGATTACAATGAGCAGTTCTTC. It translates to CASSLARDYNEQFF.

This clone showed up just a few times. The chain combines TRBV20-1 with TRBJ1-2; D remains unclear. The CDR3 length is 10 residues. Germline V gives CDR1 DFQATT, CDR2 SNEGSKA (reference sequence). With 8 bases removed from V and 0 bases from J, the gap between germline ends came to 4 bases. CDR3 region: CSPSNYGYTF. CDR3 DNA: TGCAGTCCCTCTAACTATGGCTACACCTTC.

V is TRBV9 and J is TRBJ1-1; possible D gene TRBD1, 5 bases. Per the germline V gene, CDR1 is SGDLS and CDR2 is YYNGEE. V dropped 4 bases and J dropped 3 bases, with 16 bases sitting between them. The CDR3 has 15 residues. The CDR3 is CASSSRAGGDTEAFF. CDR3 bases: TGTGCCAGCAGCTCCAGGGCTGGGGGGGACACTGAAGCTTTCTTT.

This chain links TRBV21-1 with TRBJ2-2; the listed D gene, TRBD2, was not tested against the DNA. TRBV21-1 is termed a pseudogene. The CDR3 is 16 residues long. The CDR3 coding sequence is TGTGCCAGCAGCAAAGCGGCTAGCGGGGTCACCGGGGAGCTGTTTTTT. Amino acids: CASSKAASGVTGELFF.

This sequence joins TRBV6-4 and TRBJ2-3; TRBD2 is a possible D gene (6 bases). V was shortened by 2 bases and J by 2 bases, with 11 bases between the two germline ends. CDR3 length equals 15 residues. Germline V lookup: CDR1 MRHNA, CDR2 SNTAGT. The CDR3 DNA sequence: TGTGCCAGCAGTGACGGGGGGAGTCACACAGATACGCAGTATTTT. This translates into CASSDGGSHTDTQYF.

The CDR3 reads CASSFIRTDTQYF. The CDR3 nucleotides are TGTGCCAGCAGCTTCATCCGTACAGATACGCAGTATTTT. J is TRBJ2-3 and V is TRBV11-3; D call uncertain. Trimming pared 3 bases from V and 3 bases from J, leaving 7 bases between. Per germline, CDR1 SGHNT and CDR2 YENEEA. The CDR3 has 13 amino acids. Looking up the rest from reference TRBV11-3 and TRBJ2-3 gives the full variable domain: EAGVVQSPRYKIIEKKQPVAFWCNPISGHNTLYWYLQNLGQGPELLIRYENEEAVDDSQLPKDRFSAERLKGVDSTLKIQPAELGDSAVYLCASSFIRTDTQYFGPGTRLTVL.

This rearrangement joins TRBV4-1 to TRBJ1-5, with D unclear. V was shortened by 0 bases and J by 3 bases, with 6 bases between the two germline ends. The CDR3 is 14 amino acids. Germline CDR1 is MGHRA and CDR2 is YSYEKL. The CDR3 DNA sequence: TGCGCCAGCAGCCAAGACAGATTCAATCAGCCCCAGCATTTT. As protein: CASSQDRFNQPQHF.

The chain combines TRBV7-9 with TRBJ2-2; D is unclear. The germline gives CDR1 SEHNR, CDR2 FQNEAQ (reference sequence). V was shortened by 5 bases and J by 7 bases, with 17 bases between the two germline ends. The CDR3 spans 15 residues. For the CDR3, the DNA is TGTGCCAGCAGCCGGACGGTCCGGCTGGGCGGGGAGCTGTTTTTT. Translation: CASSRTVRLGGELFF. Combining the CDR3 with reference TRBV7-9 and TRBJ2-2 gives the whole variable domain DTGVSQNPRHKITKRGQNVTFRCDPISEHNRLYWYRQTLGQGPEFLTYFQNEAQLEKSRLLSDRFSAERPKGSFSTLEIQRTEQGDSAMYLCASSRTVRLGGELFFGEGSRLTVL.